A selection of T cell receptor beta chains follows, all from one sample in a study of regulatory T cells in long-lasting Graves disease. TCRdb itself ran the multiplex PCR reads through MiXCR, one entry per CDR3 protein. The data show 200,000 to 250,000 distinct CDR3 sequences, approximately 20% seen once. The sequencing used peripheral blood mononuclear cells (PBMCs), collected at new diagnosis, from a patient treated with antithyroid drugs. All receptors derive from a female donor with Graves disease. Both conserved end residues are part of each CDR3. Fields, in order: D gene, J gene, clone size, V gene, CDR3 protein, CDR3 DNA. D genes are given only for firm matches. Only some rows state a clone size, as once, few, many or a class for expanded clones.

D gene: TRBD2; J gene: TRBJ2-3; clone size: .; V gene: TRBV28; CDR3 protein: CASGGGSTDTQYF; CDR3 DNA: TGTGCCAGCGGGGGGGGGAGCACAGATACGCAGTATTTT
D gene: .; J gene: TRBJ1-4; clone size: .; V gene: TRBV6-2/TRBV6-3; CDR3 protein: CASTRRVTNEKLFF; CDR3 DNA: TGTGCCAGCACCAGGAGGGTCACTAATGAAAAACTGTTTTTT
D gene: .; J gene: TRBJ1-4; clone size: many; V gene: TRBV3-1; CDR3 protein: CASSSKTGVNEKLFF; CDR3 DNA: TGTGCCAGCAGCTCGAAGACCGGGGTAAATGAAAAACTGTTTTTT
D gene: .; J gene: TRBJ1-3; clone size: .; V gene: TRBV6-5; CDR3 protein: CASSNYGGNTIYF; CDR3 DNA: TGTGCCAGCAGTAACTACGGGGGAAACACCATATATTTT
D gene: .; J gene: TRBJ2-7; clone size: .; V gene: TRBV6-5; CDR3 protein: CASSLVGLGSYEQYF; CDR3 DNA: TGTGCCAGCAGTTTGGTCGGACTCGGCTCCTACGAGCAGTACTTC
D gene: .; J gene: TRBJ2-6; clone size: many; V gene: TRBV6-2/TRBV6-3; CDR3 protein: CASSQGESSGANVLTF; CDR3 DNA: TGTGCCAGCAGTCAGGGCGAAAGCTCTGGGGCCAACGTCCTGACTTTC
D gene: .; J gene: TRBJ2-5; clone size: many; V gene: TRBV18; CDR3 protein: CASSPSAPPIQETQYF; CDR3 DNA: TGTGCCAGCTCACCATCAGCCCCACCTATACAAGAGACCCAGTACTTC
D gene: .; J gene: TRBJ2-1; clone size: many; V gene: TRBV28; CDR3 protein: CASSLPGNEQFF; CDR3 DNA: TGTGCCAGCAGTTTGCCGGGCAATGAGCAGTTCTTC
D gene: TRBD1; J gene: TRBJ1-2; clone size: .; V gene: TRBV27; CDR3 protein: CASSSYQGAVNYGYTF; CDR3 DNA: TGTGCCAGCAGTTCATACCAGGGGGCGGTTAACTATGGCTACACCTTC
D gene: .; J gene: TRBJ2-5; clone size: .; V gene: TRBV15; CDR3 protein: CATSRETVRETQYF; CDR3 DNA: TGTGCCACCAGCAGAGAGACAGTAAGAGAGACCCAGTACTTC
D gene: TRBD1; J gene: TRBJ2-2; clone size: many; V gene: TRBV2; CDR3 protein: CASTGQGLRELFF; CDR3 DNA: TGTGCCAGCACCGGACAGGGTCTTAGGGAGCTGTTTTTT
D gene: .; J gene: TRBJ1-1; clone size: many; V gene: TRBV6-1; CDR3 protein: CASSARDTGSYTEAFF; CDR3 DNA: TGTGCCAGCAGTGCCCGGGACACAGGAAGCTACACTGAAGCTTTCTTT
D gene: .; J gene: TRBJ1-1; clone size: many; V gene: TRBV19; CDR3 protein: CASSISELNTEAFF; CDR3 DNA: TGTGCCAGTAGTATTTCGGAATTGAACACTGAAGCTTTCTTT
D gene: .; J gene: TRBJ1-6; clone size: many; V gene: TRBV6-2/TRBV6-3; CDR3 protein: CASSYLGSSSYNSPLHF; CDR3 DNA: TGTGCCAGCAGTTACTTAGGGTCGAGCTCCTATAATTCACCCCTCCACTTT
D gene: TRBD2; J gene: TRBJ2-3; clone size: many; V gene: TRBV20-1; CDR3 protein: CSAKDFRDYNTDTQYF; CDR3 DNA: TGCAGTGCTAAAGACTTCCGGGACTACAACACAGATACGCAGTATTTT
D gene: TRBD2; J gene: TRBJ2-7; clone size: many; V gene: TRBV27; CDR3 protein: CASRRGTGGLYEQYF; CDR3 DNA: TGTGCCAGCAGACGGGGCACGGGAGGGCTCTACGAGCAGTACTTC
D gene: .; J gene: TRBJ2-7; clone size: many; V gene: TRBV18; CDR3 protein: CASSPQGQFLSYEQYF; CDR3 DNA: TGTGCCAGCTCACCACAAGGACAGTTTCTCTCCTACGAGCAGTACTTC
D gene: .; J gene: TRBJ2-5; clone size: many; V gene: TRBV27; CDR3 protein: CASSLQDATTQYF; CDR3 DNA: TGTGCCAGCAGTTTACAGGACGCTACTACCCAGTACTTC
D gene: TRBD1; J gene: TRBJ2-7; clone size: .; V gene: TRBV7-2; CDR3 protein: CASSSGGGQGADEQYF; CDR3 DNA: TGTGCCAGCAGCTCGGGAGGGGGACAGGGGGCGGACGAGCAGTACTTC
D gene: .; J gene: TRBJ2-3; clone size: few; V gene: TRBV5-1; CDR3 protein: CASSFQGITDTQYF; CDR3 DNA: TGCGCCAGCAGCTTTCAGGGGATCACAGATACGCAGTATTTT
D gene: TRBD1; J gene: TRBJ2-5; clone size: many; V gene: TRBV3-1; CDR3 protein: CASSARQGTETQYF; CDR3 DNA: TGTGCCAGCAGCGCGCGACAGGGGACGGAGACCCAGTACTTC
D gene: .; J gene: TRBJ2-7; clone size: few; V gene: TRBV20-1; CDR3 protein: CSAGTGTIYEQYF; CDR3 DNA: TGCAGTGCTGGGACGGGGACAATCTACGAGCAGTACTTC
D gene: TRBD2; J gene: TRBJ2-1; clone size: many; V gene: TRBV18; CDR3 protein: CASRGGLLNEQFF; CDR3 DNA: TGTGCCAGCCGGGGGGGTTTACTCAATGAGCAGTTCTTC
D gene: TRBD2; J gene: TRBJ2-5; clone size: many; V gene: TRBV18; CDR3 protein: CASSPLQTSGETQYF; CDR3 DNA: TGTGCCAGCTCACCATTACAGACTAGCGGCGAGACCCAGTACTTC
D gene: .; J gene: TRBJ1-1; clone size: few; V gene: TRBV11-3; CDR3 protein: CASSSHRAAGTEAFF; CDR3 DNA: TGTGCCAGCAGCTCACACAGGGCCGCGGGGACTGAAGCTTTCTTT
D gene: .; J gene: TRBJ2-1; clone size: many; V gene: TRBV7-6; CDR3 protein: CASSRGLDEQFF; CDR3 DNA: TGTGCCAGCAGCCGTGGACTGGATGAGCAGTTCTTC